The clone carrying this T cell receptor (beta chain) was counted a single time. The protocol was immunoSEQ multiplex PCR, while the TCRdb copy is restricted to in-frame clones and leaves out a portion. The sample shows approximately 77,000 clones, about 82% of them seen only once. The data are from a study of blood T cell repertoires in COVID-19. The TCR was taken from a woman aged 60-70 years with acute or convalescent COVID-19. The sequenced sample was peripheral blood.

Here the CDR3 DNA reads TGTGCCAGCAGTTACAGGGGCGTGAATGAAAAACTGTTTTTT. Its protein is CASSYRGVNEKLFF. V gene TRBV6-5 combines with J gene TRBJ1-4; a possible D gene is TRBD1 (5 bases). The CDR3 covers 14 residues. Germline loops: CDR1 MNHEY, CDR2 SVGAGI. Trimming removed 2 bases from V and 5 bases from J, with 9 bases in between.